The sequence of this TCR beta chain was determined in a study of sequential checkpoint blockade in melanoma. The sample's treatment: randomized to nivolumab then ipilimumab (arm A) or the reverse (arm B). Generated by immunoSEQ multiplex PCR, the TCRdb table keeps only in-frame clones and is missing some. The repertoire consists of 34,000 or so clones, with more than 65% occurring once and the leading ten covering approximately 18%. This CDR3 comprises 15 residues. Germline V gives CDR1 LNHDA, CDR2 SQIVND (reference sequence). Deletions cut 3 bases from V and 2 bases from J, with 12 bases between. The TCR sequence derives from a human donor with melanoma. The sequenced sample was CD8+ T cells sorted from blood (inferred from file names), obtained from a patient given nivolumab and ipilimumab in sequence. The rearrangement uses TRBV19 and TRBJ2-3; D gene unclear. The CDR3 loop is CASSISLPPTDTQYF. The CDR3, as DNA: TGTGCCAGTAGTATCTCCCTCCCCCCCACAGATACGCAGTATTTT.